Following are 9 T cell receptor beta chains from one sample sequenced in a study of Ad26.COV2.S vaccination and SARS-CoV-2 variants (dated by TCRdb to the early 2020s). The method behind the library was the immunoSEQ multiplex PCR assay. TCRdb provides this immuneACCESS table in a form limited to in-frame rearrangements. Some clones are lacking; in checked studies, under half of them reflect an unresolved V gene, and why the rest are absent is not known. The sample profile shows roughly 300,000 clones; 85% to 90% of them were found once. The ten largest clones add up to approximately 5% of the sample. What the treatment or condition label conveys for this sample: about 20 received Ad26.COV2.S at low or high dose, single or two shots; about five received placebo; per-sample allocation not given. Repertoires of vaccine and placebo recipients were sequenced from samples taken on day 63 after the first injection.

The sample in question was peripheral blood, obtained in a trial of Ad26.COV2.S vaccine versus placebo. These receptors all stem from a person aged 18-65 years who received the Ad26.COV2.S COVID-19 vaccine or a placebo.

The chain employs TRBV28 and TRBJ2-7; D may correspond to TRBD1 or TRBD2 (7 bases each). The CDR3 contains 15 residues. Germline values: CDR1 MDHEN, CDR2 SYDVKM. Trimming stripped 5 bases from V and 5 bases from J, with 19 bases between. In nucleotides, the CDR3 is TGTGCCAGCAGTCCAGTAGACAGGGACTATGACGAGCAGTACTTC. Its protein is CASSPVDRDYDEQYF. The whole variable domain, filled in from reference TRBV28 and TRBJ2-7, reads DVKVTQSSRYLVKRTGEKVFLECVQDMDHENMFWYRQDPGLGLRLIYFSYDVKMKEKGDIPEGYSVSREKKERFSLILESASTNQTSMYLCASSPVDRDYDEQYFGPGTRLTVT.

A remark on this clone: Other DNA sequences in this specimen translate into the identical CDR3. This CDR3 is CASSLQETQYF. In DNA form, the CDR3 reads TGCGCCAGCAGCTTACAAGAGACCCAGTACTTC. The genes are TRBV5-1 and TRBJ2-5, with unresolved D. The V gene's germline CDR1 is SGHRS and CDR2 YFSETQ. Trimming removed 2 bases from V and 2 bases from J, with 1 base in between. This CDR3 has 11 residues. Full variable domain (rest looked up from reference TRBV5-1 and TRBJ2-5): KAGVTQTPRYLIKTRGQQVTLSCSPISGHRSVSWYQQTPGQGLQFLFEYFSETQRNKGNFPGRFSGRQFSNSRSEMNVSTLELGDSALYLCASSLQETQYFGPGTRLLVL.

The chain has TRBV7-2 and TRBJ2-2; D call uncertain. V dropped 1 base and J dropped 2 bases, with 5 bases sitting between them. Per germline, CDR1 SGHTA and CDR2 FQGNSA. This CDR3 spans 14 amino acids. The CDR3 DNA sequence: TGTGCCAGCAGCTTAGGGATAAACACCGGGGAGCTGTTTTTT. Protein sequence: CASSLGINTGELFF.

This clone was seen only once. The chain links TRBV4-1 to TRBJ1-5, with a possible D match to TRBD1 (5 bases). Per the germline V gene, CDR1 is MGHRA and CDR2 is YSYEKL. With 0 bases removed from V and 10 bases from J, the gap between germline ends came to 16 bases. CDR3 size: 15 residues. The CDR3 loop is CASSQEAQGIQPQHF. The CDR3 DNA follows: TGCGCCAGCAGCCAAGAAGCCCAGGGCATACAACCCCAGCATTTT.

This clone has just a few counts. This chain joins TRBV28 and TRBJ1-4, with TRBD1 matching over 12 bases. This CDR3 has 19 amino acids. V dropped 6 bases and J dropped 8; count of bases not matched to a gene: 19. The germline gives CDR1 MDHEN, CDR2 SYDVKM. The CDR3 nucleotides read TGTGCCAGCAGCCGACCCCCGAGGGACAGGGGGCGCCGGGGAGAAAAACTGTTTTTT. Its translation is CASSRPPRDRGRRGEKLFF.

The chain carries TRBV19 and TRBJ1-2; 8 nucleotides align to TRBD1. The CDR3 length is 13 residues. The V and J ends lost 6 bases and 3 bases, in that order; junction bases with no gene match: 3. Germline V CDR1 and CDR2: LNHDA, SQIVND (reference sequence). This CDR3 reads CASSMGQDYGYTF. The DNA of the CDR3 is TGTGCCAGTAGCATGGGACAGGACTATGGCTACACCTTC.

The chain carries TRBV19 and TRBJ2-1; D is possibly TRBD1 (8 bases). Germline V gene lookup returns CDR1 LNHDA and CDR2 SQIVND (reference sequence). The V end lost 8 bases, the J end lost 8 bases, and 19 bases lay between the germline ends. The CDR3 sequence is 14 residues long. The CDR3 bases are TGTGCCAGTGCGGACAGGGCGGGGGTGGATGAGCAGTTCTTC. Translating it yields CASADRAGVDEQFF. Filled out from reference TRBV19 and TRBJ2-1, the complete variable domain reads DGGITQSPKYLFRKEGQNVTLSCEQNLNHDAMYWYRQDPGQGLRLIYYSQIVNDFQKGDIAEGYSVSREKKESFPLTVTSAQKNPTAFYLCASADRAGVDEQFFGPGTRLTVL.

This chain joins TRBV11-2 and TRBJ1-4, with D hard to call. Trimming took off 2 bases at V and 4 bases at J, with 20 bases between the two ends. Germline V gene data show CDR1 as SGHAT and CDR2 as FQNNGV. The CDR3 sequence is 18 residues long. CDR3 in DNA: TGTGCCAGCAGCTTACTCGGGAGGAGGGCTCCATATAATGAAAAACTGTTTTTT. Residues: CASSLLGRRAPYNEKLFF.

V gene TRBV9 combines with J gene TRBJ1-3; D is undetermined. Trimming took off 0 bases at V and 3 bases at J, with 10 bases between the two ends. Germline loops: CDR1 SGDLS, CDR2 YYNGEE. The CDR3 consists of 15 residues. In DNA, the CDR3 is TGTGCCAGCAGCGTAGCAGGACTGCGTGGAAACACCATATATTTT. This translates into CASSVAGLRGNTIYF. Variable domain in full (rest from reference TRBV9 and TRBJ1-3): DSGVTQTPKHLITATGQRVTLRCSPRSGDLSVYWYQQSLDQGLQFLIQYYNGEERAKGNILERFSAQQFPDLHSELNLSSLELGDSALYFCASSVAGLRGNTIYFGEGSWLTVV.